This T cell receptor beta chain was obtained from a study of blood T cell repertoires in COVID-19. Study summary: The samples span acute and convalescent COVID-19 from the United States, Italy and Spain. In each case, the material was cDNA or gDNA derived from T cells, B-cell-depleted T cells, or PBMCs.

Germline loops: CDR1 SQVTM, CDR2 ANQGSEA. This CDR3 spans 15 amino acids. V lost 7 bases to trimming and J lost 0 bases, with 18 bases between them. As originally analysed: For nucleated cells, counts were estimated from reference gene primer amplification. The table came from immunoSEQ multiplex PCR; TCRdb's copy has only in-frame clones and leaves some out. The DNA was the basis for D and trimming; V, J and clone size are from that table. The data contain some 160,000 clones, around 84% of them seen just once; the ten biggest clones take up 5%. The sample taken for sequencing was peripheral blood. The chain carries TRBV29-1 and TRBJ1-1; D is unclear. This sequence was found in a woman between 50 and 59 years old with acute or convalescent COVID-19. The CDR3 region has the DNA TGCAGCGCTAGACCCTCCTGGGAGCTGAACACTGAAGCTTTCTTT. Translation: CSARPSWELNTEAFF. The whole variable domain, filled in from reference TRBV29-1 and TRBJ1-1, reads SAVISQKPSRDICQRGTSLTIQCQVDSQVTMMFWYRQQPGQSLTLIATANQGSEATYESGFVIDKFPISRPNLTFSTLTVSNMSPEDSSIYLCSARPSWELNTEAFFGQGTRLTVV.